The source of this T cell receptor beta chain is a study of cytomegalovirus exposure and HLA in healthy donors. The table came from immunoSEQ multiplex PCR; TCRdb's copy has only in-frame clones and leaves some out. The table includes about 120,000 clones, 88% detected once. Germline V gene sequence: CDR1 SGHNT, CDR2 YYREEE (reference sequence). The V gene end was trimmed by 0 bases and the J gene end by 3 bases; junction bases not matched to a gene: 5. The CDR3 has 16 amino acids. The sequence was obtained from a man aged 18 to 29 in good health and CMV-seropositive. The chain uses TRBV5-4 and TRBJ1-4; 7 nucleotides align to TRBD1. The sample taken for sequencing was PBMCs. The CDR3 reads CASSLGGGMANEKLFF. The CDR3 DNA follows: TGTGCCAGCAGCTTGGGAGGGGGCATGGCTAATGAAAAACTGTTTTTT. The full variable domain, in which reference TRBV5-4 and TRBJ1-4 provide the parts outside the CDR3, is ETGVTQSPTHLIKTRGQQVTLRCSSQSGHNTVSWYQQALGQGPQFIFQYYREEENGRGNFPPRFSGLQFPNYSSELNVNALELDDSALYLCASSLGGGMANEKLFFGSGTQLSVL.